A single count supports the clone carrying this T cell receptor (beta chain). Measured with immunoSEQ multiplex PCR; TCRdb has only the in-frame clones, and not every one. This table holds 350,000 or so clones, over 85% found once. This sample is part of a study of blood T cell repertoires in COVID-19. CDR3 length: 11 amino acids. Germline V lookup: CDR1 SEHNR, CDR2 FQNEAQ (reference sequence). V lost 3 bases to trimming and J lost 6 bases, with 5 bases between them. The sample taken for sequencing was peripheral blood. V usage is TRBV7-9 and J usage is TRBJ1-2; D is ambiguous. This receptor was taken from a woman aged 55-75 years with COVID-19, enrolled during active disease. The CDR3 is CASSFQDGYTF. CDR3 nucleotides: TGTGCCAGCAGCTTCCAGGATGGCTACACCTTC.